This T cell receptor (beta chain) is drawn from a study of T cells in Graves' hyperthyroidism and ophthalmopathy. Study summary: Peripheral blood was drawn at first diagnosis, prior to all treatment. Study results and limitations: In blood, most of the thyroid clonotypes expanded above 0.001 were also present.

Comments on this clonotype: The antigen is undetermined.

What was amplified from RNA transcripts were TCR beta CDR3 regions. The HTBI primer set drove a first-round RT-PCR of the TCR CDR3. A single record per CDR3 protein comes from TCRdb applying MiXCR to the multiplex PCR reads. The data hold about 640,000 distinct CDR3 sequences, with less than 25% observed a single time. The V end was cut by 4 bases, the J end by 5 bases, with 15 bases between. The length of the CDR3 is 14 residues. CDR1 MGHRA and CDR2 YSYEKL come from the germline V gene. The genes are TRBV4-1 and TRBJ2-7; D unclear. The TCR originated in a young man with Graves' ophthalmopathy. The sequenced sample was blood. The CDR3 here is CASSRSAFGNEQYF. For the CDR3, the DNA is TGCGCCAGCAGCCGATCGGCTTTCGGTAACGAGCAGTACTTC.